Detailed here is one T cell receptor (beta chain). Antigen specificity is unknown. The treatment: 15 Gy SBRT to primary tumor, nephrectomy 4 weeks later. The tumor was a clear cell renal cell carcinoma. The sample comes from a study of radiation and T cells in renal cell carcinoma. General observations from the study: Top 100 clonotypes averaged approximately 50% in irradiated versus roughly 45% in nephrectomy-only tumors.

The CDR3 sequence is 17 residues long. V was pared by 2 bases and J by 4 bases, with 8 bases of the junction left unmatched. Repertoires were generated with immunoSEQ multiplex PCR, while TCRdb's copy carries only in-frame clones and drops some. In the table there are 8,500 to 10,000 clones, approximately 54% of which are singletons. The origin of this receptor is a man in his fifties or sixties with renal cell carcinoma. The sample in question was tumor tissue, obtained from a patient whose treatment included radiotherapy and nephrectomy. J is TRBJ2-3 and V is TRBV23-1; TRBD2 matches 11 bases. TRBV23-1 is an ORF; its function is uncertain. As DNA, the CDR3 is TGCGCCAGCAGTCAAAAATTACTAGCGGGAGCCCCAGATACGCAGTATTTT. The encoded protein is CASSQKLLAGAPDTQYF.